This T cell receptor (beta chain) stems from a study of identifying expanded T cells in peripheral blood. Study outcomes and limitations: Over about two and four weeks, about 15 and 18 clones changed, versus more than 1 between replicates. Across healthy donors, higher total template counts meant significantly greater roughly 2-week count variance.

Collection occurred without any documented infections or immune events in donors. In regard to this clone: Its target is not known.

Germline CDR1 LGHNT, CDR2 FRNRAP. The CDR3 sequence is 14 residues long. Trimming at V came to 1 base and at J to 5 bases, leaving 3 bases not matched to a gene. The assay was immunoSEQ multiplex PCR, and TCRdb's table has in-frame clones only and misses some. The sample contains under 85,000 clones, about four fifths of which appear only once. The V gene is TRBV12-5, the J gene TRBJ2-7, with 9 positions matching TRBD1. Sequencing used blood. The TCR originated in a person between 18 and 75 years old in good health. The CDR3 sequence is CASGLGDRVDEQYF. The CDR3 DNA follows: TGTGCTAGTGGTTTGGGGGACAGGGTGGACGAGCAGTACTTC.